This TCR beta chain was identified in a study of blood T cells in healthy people across ages (dated by TCRdb to between 2014 and 2016). General notes on the study: In model experiments, roughly one uniquely barcoded TCR beta cDNA molecule per two T cells was captured by template switching. To track age-related changes in TCR beta repertoire diversity, the study relied on deep sequencing normalized with unique cDNA molecular identifiers. The donors were divided into four age groups: young (average approximately 17 years), middle-aged (about 41), aged (about 62) and long-lived (82). To avoid experimental bias, donors of different ages were distributed randomly across sequencing lanes. Two additional independent replicas of 1 million unique cDNA reads from the same blood draw were analyzed for two donors (one aged 18 to 29 and one aged 80 or older).

The germline V gene supplies CDR1 MDHEN and CDR2 SYDVKM. The germline ends are 20 bases apart after V is trimmed by 6 bases and J by 2 bases. Reading from cysteine to phenylalanine, the CDR3 counts 16 amino acids. The retained sequence is limited to the CDR3, 48 bases, with the frame set at the first base. Points the paper makes about the study in general: There was a strong correlation between observed TCR beta diversity and the percentage of naive T cells measured by flow cytometry. Compared with the aged group, more naive CD4+ T cells, fewer expanded clones and increased TCR diversity were shown by the long-lived group, suggesting age selection. As age increased, observed TCR beta diversity per million T cells dropped in a roughly linear way, and a significant reduction was already evident by age 40. Estimates of total diversity from one million sequenced T cells were regarded as lower bounds and underestimates. Donor CMV infection status was unknown, potentially confounding age-related changes in expanded clonotypes. Bulk unsorted PBMC profiling prevented conclusive comparison of naive and antigen-experienced compartments.

The donors were some 36 Caucasian individuals from Russia, aged roughly 6 to 100 years, who were systemically healthy. About 9.1 milliliters of peripheral blood were collected from each donor into EDTA-treated Vacutainer tubes. Ficoll-Paque density-gradient centrifugation was used to isolate PBMCs, with at least 7 million obtained per sample. Total RNA was extracted from PBMCs with Trizol reagent, with at least 5 micrograms obtained per sample. Naive CD45RAhigh/CD27high T cell percentages were measured by flow cytometry on a PBMC aliquot from every donor. About this clonotype itself: It lacks a known antigen. The sample holds no much larger clone one base away, and base qualities are not on file.

To prepare the library, 5' RACE was applied. This sample was sequenced with an Illumina HiSeq 2500. The second PCR ran for about 7 to 11 cycles and used a J-beta primer mix along with a sample-barcoded 5' primer. A unique molecular identifier was introduced onto each TCR beta cDNA molecule by a template-switch 5' adaptor carrying 12 random nucleotides. Each sample yielded at least 2.5 million CDR3-containing paired-end reads. The Mint cDNA synthesis kit, primed by a TRBC-specific oligonucleotide, was used to synthesize first-strand cDNA from all RNA. Following uracil-DNA glycosylase treatment, all cDNA underwent a first 18-cycle PCR with the universal primers M1SS and BC2_uni_R. Per the original workflow: Each sample was normalized by randomly selecting 1 million high-quality reads, each carrying a distinct molecular identifier. Reads sharing molecular identifiers were discarded rather than binned into consensus sequences. MiTCR, set to a Q25 quality threshold and the strictest error-elimination algorithm, was used for CDR3 identification, clonotype clustering and error correction. A nonparametric unseen species model with Euler transformation was used to estimate lower-bound total TCR beta diversity. Using fastp at Q25 and MiXCR, TCRdb reprocessed the public reads and kept productive beta chains. For every CDR3 protein sequence, its rows merge into one entry that carries the most common genes and DNA. TCRdb's processing, not the authors', yielded these V and J calls. This sample is represented by around 1.5 million distinct CDR3 sequences; approximately 60% of them were singletons. The ten biggest clones cover over 5% of the sample.

Sequenced: blood. The clonotype comes from a man aged 18 to 30 in good health. The rearrangement combines TRBV28 with TRBJ2-7; the D assignment is uncertain and may be TRBD1 or TRBD2, with 5 bases supporting each. The DNA sequence follows: TGTGCCAGCAGCTCAATGATGGGGGTTGGCCCCTACGAGCAGTACTTC. This encodes CASSSMMGVGPYEQYF.